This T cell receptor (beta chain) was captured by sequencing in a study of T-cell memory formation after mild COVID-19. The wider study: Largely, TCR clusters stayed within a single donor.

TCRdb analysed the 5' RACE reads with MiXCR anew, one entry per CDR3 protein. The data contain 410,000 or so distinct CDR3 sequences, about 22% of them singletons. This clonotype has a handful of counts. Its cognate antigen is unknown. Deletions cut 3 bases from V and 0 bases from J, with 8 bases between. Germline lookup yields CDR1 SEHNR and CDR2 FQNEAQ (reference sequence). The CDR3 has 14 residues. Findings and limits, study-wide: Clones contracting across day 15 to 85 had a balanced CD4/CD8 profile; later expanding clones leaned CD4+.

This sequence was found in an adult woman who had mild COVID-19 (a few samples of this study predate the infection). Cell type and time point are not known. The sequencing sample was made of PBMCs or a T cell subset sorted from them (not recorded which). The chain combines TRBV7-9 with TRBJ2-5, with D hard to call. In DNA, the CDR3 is TGTGCCAGCAGCTTTGACCACGACCAAGAGACCCAGTACTTC. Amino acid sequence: CASSFDHDQETQYF.